A selection of T cell receptor beta chains follows, all from one sample in a study of blood T cell repertoires in COVID-19. The data were produced by immunoSEQ multiplex PCR, yet TCRdb's version contains in-frame clones alone and is incomplete. The sample contains hundreds of thousands of clones, roughly nine tenths of which appear only once. Material: PBMCs or T cells enriched from blood (not recorded which). These TCRs come from a woman between 50 and 59 years old who had recovered from COVID-19. CDR3s include the opening cysteine and the closing phenylalanine or tryptophan. The order of the fields is D gene, V gene, clone size, J gene, CDR3 DNA, CDR3 protein. The D gene is left open where the match is weak. Expanded clones are given a class, and other clones once, few, many or no size at all.

D: NA; V: TRBV13; size: NA; J: TRBJ1-1; DNA: TGTGCCAGCAGCTTAGGGGGCTACATGAACACTGAAGCTTTCTTT; CDR3: CASSLGGYMNTEAFF
D: TRBD1; V: TRBV2; size: NA; J: TRBJ1-2; DNA: TGTGCCAGCAGCAATAAAACCCCGGGACAGCTTAACTATGGCTACACCTTC; CDR3: CASSNKTPGQLNYGYTF
D: TRBD1; V: TRBV12-3/TRBV12-4; size: once; J: TRBJ1-1; DNA: TGTGCCAGCAGGCAGGGGGGCACTGAAGCTTTCTTT; CDR3: CASRQGGTEAFF
D: NA; V: TRBV15; size: NA; J: TRBJ2-1; DNA: TGTGCCACCAGCTCGACAAGCTCCTACAATGAGCAGTTCTTC; CDR3: CATSSTSSYNEQFF
D: TRBD2; V: TRBV3-1/TRBV3-2; size: NA; J: TRBJ2-1; DNA: TGTGCCAGCAGCCACTCAGGGACTAGCGGCTCCTACAATGAGCAGTTCTTC; CDR3: CASSHSGTSGSYNEQFF
D: NA; V: TRBV9; size: NA; J: TRBJ2-5; DNA: TGTGCCAGCAGCGCGGAGGGATTTAACCAAGAGACCCAGTACTTC; CDR3: CASSAEGFNQETQYF
D: NA; V: TRBV9; size: NA; J: TRBJ2-2; DNA: TGTGCCAGCAGCGTAGGAAACCAATGGGGCCGGACCGGGGAGCTGTTTTTT; CDR3: CASSVGNQWGRTGELFF
D: NA; V: TRBV10-2; size: NA; J: TRBJ1-2; DNA: TGCGCCAGCAGTCGGGAGGCGGTCATCTATGGCTACACCTTC; CDR3: CASSREAVIYGYTF
D: TRBD2; V: TRBV7-9; size: NA; J: TRBJ2-1; DNA: TGTGCCAGCAGCTTAGTCGCGGGAGGTCGGGACAATGAGCAGTTCTTC; CDR3: CASSLVAGGRDNEQFF
D: TRBD1; V: TRBV10-3; size: NA; J: TRBJ1-2; DNA: TGTGCCATCAGGGGAACATTCGGCGGGACAGACAATGGCTACACCTTC; CDR3: CAIRGTFGGTDNGYTF
D: TRBD1; V: TRBV7-9; size: NA; J: TRBJ1-4; DNA: TGTGCCAGCAGCCCGGGACAGGGCGCGGGCCCTAATGAAAAACTGTTTTTT; CDR3: CASSPGQGAGPNEKLFF
D: NA; V: TRBV6-5; size: NA; J: TRBJ1-2; DNA: TGTGCCAGCAGGGATCCCCGCGGCAACCCTGGCTACACCTTC; CDR3: CASRDPRGNPGYTF
D: TRBD2; V: TRBV5-5; size: NA; J: TRBJ2-3; DNA: TGTGCCAGCAGCTTAAGCGGGAGTGGTCGCACAGATACGCAGTATTTT; CDR3: CASSLSGSGRTDTQYF
D: NA; V: TRBV11-3; size: NA; J: TRBJ2-3; DNA: TGTGCCAGCAGCTCAAGCACAGATACGCAGTATTTT; CDR3: CASSSSTDTQYF
D: TRBD2; V: TRBV27; size: NA; J: TRBJ2-2; DNA: TGTGCCAGCAGCCCAGTCACCCTAGCGGGTATCACCGGGGAGCTGTTTTTT; CDR3: CASSPVTLAGITGELFF
D: TRBD1; V: TRBV6-5; size: once; J: TRBJ1-2; DNA: TGTGCCAGCAAAACAGGGGGGACGGGAGGCGATGGCTACACCTTC; CDR3: CASKTGGTGGDGYTF
D: TRBD2; V: TRBV20-1; size: NA; J: TRBJ2-1; DNA: TGCAGTGCTAGTCATAGCGGGAGGGCCCTCAATGAGCAGTTCTTC; CDR3: CSASHSGRALNEQFF
D: TRBD1; V: TRBV29-1; size: NA; J: TRBJ2-1; DNA: TGCAGCGTGGATAGGACAGGGGGCAATGAGCAGTTCTTC; CDR3: CSVDRTGGNEQFF
D: NA; V: TRBV4-1; size: NA; J: TRBJ1-3; DNA: TGCGCCAGCAGCCGAACTGTACAGGGAGGAAACACCATATATTTT; CDR3: CASSRTVQGGNTIYF
D: NA; V: TRBV11-3; size: NA; J: TRBJ2-3; DNA: TGTGCCAGCAGCCCAAGATCGGGGGAAACTGATACGCAGTATTTT; CDR3: CASSPRSGETDTQYF
D: NA; V: TRBV6-2/TRBV6-3; size: NA; J: TRBJ1-3; DNA: TGTGCCAGCAGTACAGGGCGATCTTCTGGAAACACCATATATTTT; CDR3: CASSTGRSSGNTIYF
D: NA; V: TRBV9; size: NA; J: TRBJ1-4; DNA: TGTGCCAGCAGCCCCCGGTCGAGGCCCACTAATGAAAAACTGTTTTTT; CDR3: CASSPRSRPTNEKLFF
D: NA; V: TRBV6-6; size: NA; J: TRBJ2-7; DNA: TGTGCCGCGACTACCGATACGTACGAGCAGTACTTC; CDR3: CAATTDTYEQYF
D: NA; V: TRBV2; size: few; J: TRBJ2-3; DNA: TGTGCCAGCAGTAGGGGCAGGGGATCAGATACGCAGTATTTT; CDR3: CASSRGRGSDTQYF
D: TRBD2; V: TRBV28; size: NA; J: TRBJ2-1; DNA: TGTGCCAGCACCACTATAGCGGGGAGCTCCTACAATGAGCAGTTCTTC; CDR3: CASTTIAGSSYNEQFF
D: TRBD1; V: TRBV18; size: NA; J: TRBJ1-3; DNA: TGTGCCAGCTCCAAATACTCACGGGACAGGTCCGACTCTGGAAACACCATATATTTT; CDR3: CASSKYSRDRSDSGNTIYF
D: TRBD1; V: TRBV19; size: NA; J: TRBJ1-4; DNA: TGTGCCAGTAGAAAAGACAGGGCAACTAATGAAAAACTGTTTTTT; CDR3: CASRKDRATNEKLFF
D: NA; V: TRBV7-8; size: few; J: TRBJ1-1; DNA: TGTGCCAGCAGCATTTCCGGGACACCAATGAACACTGAAGCTTTCTTT; CDR3: CASSISGTPMNTEAFF
D: NA; V: TRBV28; size: NA; J: TRBJ2-7; DNA: TGTGCCAGCAGTTTGGGGCGGTACGAGCAGTACTTC; CDR3: CASSLGRYEQYF
D: TRBD2; V: TRBV28; size: NA; J: TRBJ2-6; DNA: TGTGCCAGCAGTTTCGGGAGGGGAAGCTCTGGGGCCAACGTCCTGACTTTC; CDR3: CASSFGRGSSGANVLTF
D: TRBD2; V: TRBV5-1; size: NA; J: TRBJ2-1; DNA: TGCGCCAGCAGCTTCGTAGCGGGAGCCCGAAATGAGCAGTTCTTC; CDR3: CASSFVAGARNEQFF
D: TRBD2; V: TRBV4-1; size: NA; J: TRBJ2-1; DNA: TGCGCCAGCAGCCGTTATCTACCGGGACTAGCGGGAGATTCCAATGAGCAGTTCTTC; CDR3: CASSRYLPGLAGDSNEQFF
D: TRBD2; V: TRBV28; size: NA; J: TRBJ2-1; DNA: TGTGCCAGCAGTTACTGGACTAGCGGGAGTCTCTTC; CDR3: CASSYWTSGSLF
D: NA; V: TRBV30; size: NA; J: TRBJ1-5; DNA: TGTGCCTGGAGTGTACAGAGACCGGTAAATCAGCCCCAGCATTTT; CDR3: CAWSVQRPVNQPQHF
D: NA; V: TRBV11-1; size: once; J: TRBJ2-1; DNA: TGTGCCAGCAGCTTTCCTTGGAGTACCAATGAGCAGTTCTTC; CDR3: CASSFPWSTNEQFF
D: TRBD1; V: TRBV5-6; size: NA; J: TRBJ1-4; DNA: TGTGCCAGCAGCCCGCGGCAGGGGGCGCGCGAAAAACTGTTTTTT; CDR3: CASSPRQGAREKLFF
D: TRBD2; V: TRBV5-1; size: NA; J: TRBJ2-1; DNA: TGCGCCAGCAGCCTCGGGACTAGCGGGAGGGCTAATGAGCAGTTCTTC; CDR3: CASSLGTSGRANEQFF
D: TRBD2; V: TRBV7-3; size: NA; J: TRBJ2-1; DNA: TGTGCCAGCAGCCCTCAAGCGGGAGTGGGTAATGAGCAGTTCTTC; CDR3: CASSPQAGVGNEQFF
D: TRBD2; V: TRBV28; size: NA; J: TRBJ2-2; DNA: TGTGCCAGCCGACTAGCGGGGGAGCTGTTTTTT; CDR3: CASRLAGELFF
D: NA; V: TRBV4-1; size: NA; J: TRBJ1-3; DNA: TGCGCCAGCAGCCAGTTTGACACTGGAAACACCATATATTTT; CDR3: CASSQFDTGNTIYF
D: TRBD2; V: TRBV28; size: NA; J: TRBJ2-1; DNA: TGTGCCAGCAGTTTAAACCCGGGCAGCGGGATGAATAATGAGCAGTTCTTC; CDR3: CASSLNPGSGMNNEQFF
D: TRBD1; V: TRBV24-1; size: NA; J: TRBJ2-4; DNA: TGTGCCACCAGTGCCCGGGACAGGACGGGAAACATTCAGTACTTC; CDR3: CATSARDRTGNIQYF
D: TRBD2; V: TRBV5-4; size: NA; J: TRBJ2-3; DNA: TGTGCCAGCAGCCCACCCAGAGCGGGACCTAGCACAGATACGCAGTATTTT; CDR3: CASSPPRAGPSTDTQYF
D: TRBD1; V: TRBV7-2; size: NA; J: TRBJ2-1; DNA: TGTGCCAGCAGCTTAGGACGCTTGGCAGGGGGCTTTGGTAATGAGCAGTTCTTC; CDR3: CASSLGRLAGGFGNEQFF
D: NA; V: TRBV6-2/TRBV6-3; size: NA; J: TRBJ1-2; DNA: TGTGCCAGCAGTACCTCAGGGTCGTATGGCTACACCTTC; CDR3: CASSTSGSYGYTF
D: NA; V: TRBV15; size: NA; J: TRBJ2-7; DNA: TGTGCCACCAGCAGAGAATCCGGGTTTTCCTACGAGCAGTACTTC; CDR3: CATSRESGFSYEQYF
D: NA; V: TRBV28; size: NA; J: TRBJ1-5; DNA: TGTGCCAGCAGTCCTCAGGGTAAGGGTAGCAATCAGCCCCAGCATTTT; CDR3: CASSPQGKGSNQPQHF
D: NA; V: TRBV4-1; size: NA; J: TRBJ1-5; DNA: TGCGCCAGCAGCCAATTGTTCAGGGAAGATCAGCCCCAGCATTTT; CDR3: CASSQLFREDQPQHF
D: NA; V: TRBV9; size: NA; J: TRBJ2-1; DNA: TGTGCCAGCAGCGCGGGGGATTCGGACTACAATGAGCAGTTCTTC; CDR3: CASSAGDSDYNEQFF
D: NA; V: TRBV27; size: once; J: TRBJ2-7; DNA: TGTGCCAGCAGTTTCGCGGAGGGCCCCTACGAGCAGTACTTC; CDR3: CASSFAEGPYEQYF
D: NA; V: TRBV15; size: NA; J: TRBJ2-7; DNA: TGTGCCACCAGCAGAGGGAGGGGATCGTACGAGCAGTACTTC; CDR3: CATSRGRGSYEQYF
D: TRBD1; V: TRBV23-1; size: NA; J: TRBJ1-1; DNA: TGCGCCAGCAGTCCGCCGGACAGGGTGAACACTGAAGCTTTCTTT; CDR3: CASSPPDRVNTEAFF
D: NA; V: TRBV19; size: NA; J: TRBJ1-1; DNA: TGTGCCAGTAGTTACAGCTCCACTGAAGCTTTCTTT; CDR3: CASSYSSTEAFF
D: NA; V: TRBV23-1; size: NA; J: TRBJ1-6; DNA: TGCGCCAGCAGTCAGACAGTAACCAATTCACCCCTCCACTTT; CDR3: CASSQTVTNSPLHF
D: NA; V: TRBV2; size: NA; J: TRBJ2-7; DNA: TGTGCCAGCAGTGAAGCAACTAGTAGGATCCTCTCCTACGAGCAGTACTTC; CDR3: CASSEATSRILSYEQYF
D: TRBD2; V: TRBV4-2; size: NA; J: TRBJ2-5; DNA: TGTGCCAGCAGCAGTAGCGGGACTGGAGAAGAGACCCAGTACTTC; CDR3: CASSSSGTGEETQYF
D: TRBD2; V: TRBV18; size: NA; J: TRBJ2-7; DNA: TGTGCCAGCTCGGAGGGACTAGCGGGAGCAGGCGAGCAGTACTTC; CDR3: CASSEGLAGAGEQYF
D: NA; V: TRBV19; size: NA; J: TRBJ2-1; DNA: TGTGCCAGTAGTGAGTCGGCCTACAATGAGCAGTTCTTC; CDR3: CASSESAYNEQFF